These 31 T cell receptor beta chains share one sample of origin, sequenced in a study of blood T cell repertoires in COVID-19. The data were produced by immunoSEQ multiplex PCR, yet TCRdb's version contains in-frame clones alone and is incomplete. This table holds roughly 150,000 clones, less than 90% found once. What was sequenced was PBMCs or T cells enriched from blood (not recorded which). The receptor set was obtained from a woman between 45 and 65 years old who had recovered from COVID-19.

The chain carries TRBV7-8 and TRBJ1-6; 7 bases are shared with TRBD1. The ends lost 1 base at V and 6 bases at J; junction bases unmatched: 9. The germline CDR1 and CDR2 sequences are SGHVS and FQNEAQ. The CDR3 consists of 17 residues. The DNA of the CDR3 is TGTGCCAGCAGCTTAGGAGGACAGGTTGGGTTTAATTCACCCCTCCACTTT. It codes for CASSLGGQVGFNSPLHF.

As to this clone: This sample includes further DNA sequences coding for the same CDR3. The V gene is TRBV9, the J gene TRBJ1-4, with TRBD1 matching 8 bases. Germline trimming cut 2 bases from V and 7 bases from J; bases unmatched to any gene: 4. Germline V CDR1 and CDR2: SGDLS, YYNGEE. There are 14 residues in the CDR3. The CDR3 nucleotides read TGTGCCAGCAGCGTTGGGACAGGAGGTGAAAAACTGTTTTTT. This codes for CASSVGTGGEKLFF. Variable domain in full (rest from reference TRBV9 and TRBJ1-4): DSGVTQTPKHLITATGQRVTLRCSPRSGDLSVYWYQQSLDQGLQFLIQYYNGEERAKGNILERFSAQQFPDLHSELNLSSLELGDSALYFCASSVGTGGEKLFFGSGTQLSVL.

This sequence joins TRBV6-5 and TRBJ2-7; TRBD1 matches 12 bases. Germline V gene data show CDR1 as MNHEY and CDR2 as SVGAGI. Trimming at V came to 5 bases and at J to 7 bases, leaving 9 bases not matched to a gene. The CDR3 totals 15 residues. The CDR3 spells CASSPEGQGAREQYF. CDR3 coding DNA: TGTGCCAGCAGTCCCGAGGGACAGGGGGCTCGGGAGCAGTACTTC.

The rearrangement links TRBV4-2 to TRBJ2-1; 10 bases match TRBD2. V shed 2 bases, J shed 9 bases, and the junction held 10 bases outside the gene matches. This CDR3 comprises 16 residues. Germline CDR1 is LGHNA and CDR2 is YNFKEQ. The DNA of the CDR3 is TGTGCCAGCAGCCAACCTAGCGGGGGAGTAAATTTTGAGCAGTTCTTC. Encoded protein: CASSQPSGGVNFEQFF.

This clone was seen a single time. The chain employs TRBV5-8 and TRBJ2-5; 8 bases fit TRBD2. This CDR3 region has 18 residues. Germline V gene lookup returns CDR1 SGHTS and CDR2 YDEGEE. J lost 5 bases, V lost 6 bases, and 21 bases had no gene match. CDR3: CASNPRAGGAGGDETQYF. The CDR3 DNA sequence: TGTGCCAGCAACCCCCGAGCGGGTGGGGCGGGGGGCGACGAGACCCAGTACTTC.

This clone was seen a few times. The rearrangement joins TRBV7-2 to TRBJ1-5; no definite D call. V lost 0 bases, J lost 3 bases, and 12 bases lay in between. This CDR3 has 16 residues. The germline V gene encodes CDR1 SGHTA and CDR2 FQGNSA. The CDR3 DNA sequence: TGTGCCAGCAGCTTAGCCCATCTCGGTTACAATCAGCCCCAGCATTTT. Translated: CASSLAHLGYNQPQHF.

The rearrangement uses TRBV5-4 and TRBJ1-2; a possible D gene is TRBD1 (6 bases). The germline V gene has CDR1 SGHNT and CDR2 YYREEE (reference sequence). V was shortened by 5 bases and J by 3 bases, with 20 bases between the two germline ends. The CDR3 runs 16 residues. CDR3 region: CASSRGAGALDYGYTF. As DNA, the CDR3 is TGTGCCAGCAGTCGGGGCGCAGGGGCCCTGGACTATGGCTACACCTTC.

CDR3 coding DNA: TGTGCCAGCAGTGCAACCTACTGGGGATTGGAGGATGGCTACACCTTC. It codes for CASSATYWGLEDGYTF. The chain is built from TRBV28 and TRBJ1-2; D call uncertain. V lost 5 bases to trimming and J lost 6 bases, with 22 bases between them. The germline CDR1 and CDR2 sequences are MDHEN and SYDVKM. The CDR3 length is 16 residues.

This clone was seen just once. The V call is TRBV7-9, the J call TRBJ2-5; TRBD2 matches at 9 bases. V lost 6 bases, J lost 0 bases, and 2 bases stayed unmatched. CDR3 length equals 14 residues. The germline V gene encodes CDR1 SEHNR and CDR2 FQNEAQ (reference sequence). The CDR3, as DNA: TGTGCCAGCAGTGCGGGAGGGTACCAAGAGACCCAGTACTTC. Translation gives CASSAGGYQETQYF.

V usage is TRBV19 and J usage is TRBJ1-1, with unresolved D. The V gene's germline CDR1 is LNHDA and CDR2 SQIVND (reference sequence). This CDR3 spans 11 amino acids. The V end was cut by 5 bases, the J end by 4 bases, with 5 bases between. The CDR3, as DNA: TGTGCCAGTAGTGGAGGCACTGAAGCTTTCTTT. It is translated as CASSGGTEAFF.

This clone has only one observation. The chain joins TRBV27 to TRBJ2-2; 10 nucleotides agree with TRBD1. CDR1 is MNHEY, CDR2 SMNVEV, per germline (reference sequence). J gave up 7 bases and V 1 base, and 0 bases lay outside the gene matches. There are 14 residues in the CDR3. CDR3 residues: CASSLWTGGGELFF. For the CDR3, the DNA is TGTGCCAGCAGTTTATGGACAGGGGGCGGGGAGCTGTTTTTT.

The J gene is TRBJ2-7, the V gene TRBV7-2, with TRBD1 as a possible D gene (6 bases). The CDR3 has 14 amino acids. The germline V gene has CDR1 SGHTA and CDR2 FQGNSA. V dropped 1 base and J dropped 6 bases, with 13 bases sitting between them. This CDR3 reads CASSLVNREREQYF. The CDR3, as DNA: TGTGCCAGCAGCTTAGTAAACAGGGAACGCGAGCAGTACTTC.

A note on this clone: At one end the junction does not follow the germline gene, possibly because of a read error. The CDR3 loop reads CASSLNSGYTF. DNA for the CDR3: TGTGCCAGCAGTTTGAACTCTGGCTACACCTTC. The chain joins TRBV28 to TRBJ1-2; no reliable D call. CDR3 size: 11 residues. Germline V gives CDR1 MDHEN, CDR2 SYDVKM.

The gene calls are TRBV7-2 and TRBJ2-7; D remains unclear. V was trimmed by 1 base and J by 0 bases, leaving 10 bases between them. Germline lookup yields CDR1 SGHTA and CDR2 FQGNSA. The CDR3 covers 15 residues. CDR3 sequence reads: CASSLDIAYSYEQYF. CDR3 coding DNA: TGTGCCAGCAGCTTAGACATAGCTTACTCCTACGAGCAGTACTTC.

The chain recombines TRBV4-2 with TRBJ1-4, with 8 nucleotides matching TRBD1. In germline, CDR1 is LGHNA, CDR2 YNFKEQ. The V and J ends lost 1 base and 7 bases, in that order; junction bases with no gene match: 11. The CDR3 runs to 17 residues. The CDR3 reads CASSQASRTGSSEKLFF. DNA of the CDR3: TGTGCCAGCAGCCAAGCGAGCAGGACAGGGTCCAGTGAAAAACTGTTTTTT.

This clone was found once. The CDR3 DNA is TGTGCCAGCAGTGAGACAGGGGCCTATAATCAGCCCCAGCATTTT. Protein product: CASSETGAYNQPQHF. The chain uses TRBV6-1 and TRBJ1-5; 8 bases fit TRBD1. This CDR3 is 15 amino acids long. The ends lost 3 bases at V and 4 bases at J; junction bases unmatched: 5. Per the germline V gene, CDR1 is MNHNS and CDR2 is SASEGT.

This chain links TRBV5-1 with TRBJ2-7; D might be TRBD1 (6 bases). The CDR3 is 13 residues long. Germline V gene lookup returns CDR1 SGHRS and CDR2 YFSETQ. V shed 4 bases and J shed 2 bases, with 10 bases lying between them. CDR3 sequence: CASSPDSAYEQYF. CDR3 nucleotides: TGCGCCAGCAGCCCGGACAGTGCCTACGAGCAGTACTTC.

The chain employs TRBV11-2 and TRBJ2-7; 8 bases agree with TRBD1. The CDR3 is made up of 15 amino acids. In germline, CDR1 is SGHAT, CDR2 FQNNGV. The V and J ends lost 5 bases and 6 bases, in that order; junction bases with no gene match: 12. The CDR3 reads CASSPRTGTVGEQYF. The CDR3 DNA reads TGTGCCAGCAGCCCAAGGACAGGGACCGTCGGCGAGCAGTACTTC. The full variable domain, completed using reference TRBV11-2 and TRBJ2-7, is EAGVAQSPRYKIIEKRQSVAFWCNPISGHATLYWYQQILGQGPKLLIQFQNNGVVDDSQLPKDRFSAERLKGVDSTLKIQPAKLEDSAVYLCASSPRTGTVGEQYFGPGTRLTVT.

This clone was found once. The chain carries TRBV7-2 and TRBJ2-3, with 10 bases that match TRBD2. From germline, CDR1 is SGHTA and CDR2 FQGNSA. After removal of 2 bases from V and 2 bases from J, the junction contained 1 base not matched to a gene. This CDR3 spans 15 amino acids. The CDR3 sequence is CASSLSGGATDTQYF. In nucleotides, the CDR3 is TGTGCCAGCAGCTTAAGCGGGGGGGCCACAGATACGCAGTATTTT.

The V call is TRBV3-1 (or the pseudogene TRBV3-2), the J call TRBJ2-3; 11 bases fit TRBD2. Germline values: CDR1 LGHDT, CDR2 YNNKEL (reference sequence). This CDR3 has 15 residues. J gave up 1 base and V 4 bases, and 1 base lay outside the gene matches. CDR3 DNA: TGTGCCAGCAGCCCACTAGCGGGGGGCACAGATACGCAGTATTTT. Amino acids: CASSPLAGGTDTQYF.

This clone was seen a few times. The V gene is TRBV27, the J gene TRBJ1-6; 7 bases are a match to TRBD1. Germline CDR1 is MNHEY and CDR2 is SMNVEV (reference sequence). The V and J ends lost 3 bases and 15 bases, in that order; junction bases with no gene match: 8. The CDR3 contains 13 residues. CDR3 loop: CASSLLTGEHLHF. CDR3 DNA: TGTGCCAGCAGTTTGCTAACAGGGGAGCACCTCCACTTT.

The rearrangement uses TRBV2 and TRBJ2-3; D is undetermined. CDR1 and CDR2 (germline): SNHLY, FYNNEI. The CDR3 runs to 12 residues. V lost 5 bases, J lost 7 bases, and 10 bases lay in between. The CDR3, as DNA: TGTGCCAGCAGTCCCGCACAGTATACGCAGTATTTT. This codes for CASSPAQYTQYF.

The chain is built from TRBV18 and TRBJ1-4, with 7 positions matching TRBD1. Germline-derived CDR1 and CDR2 are KGHSH and LQKENI. J lost 5 bases, V lost 5 bases, and 5 bases had no gene match. The CDR3 has 14 amino acids. The CDR3 loop is CASSSGTANEKLFF. The CDR3 nucleotides are TGTGCCAGCTCATCCGGGACAGCGAATGAAAAACTGTTTTTT. Supplemented by reference TRBV18 and TRBJ1-4, the full variable domain reads NAGVMQNPRHLVRRRGQEARLRCSPMKGHSHVYWYRQLPEEGLKFMVYLQKENIIDESGMPKERFSAEFPKEGPSILRIQQVVRGDSAAYFCASSSGTANEKLFFGSGTQLSVL.

This rearrangement joins TRBV9 to TRBJ2-7; the match to TRBD2 covers 8 bases. There are 18 residues in the CDR3. Germline CDR1 and CDR2: SGDLS and YYNGEE. Unmatched junction bases numbered 18, after V lost 0 bases and J lost 7 bases. As DNA, the CDR3 is TGTGCCAGCAGCGTAGGGACGGGATTAGCGGGGACTTCTAGGGAGCAGTACTTC. Protein sequence: CASSVGTGLAGTSREQYF.

Here the CDR3 reads CASSPLTGPSYEQYF. DNA for the CDR3: TGTGCCAGCTCACCTTTGACAGGCCCTTCCTACGAGCAGTACTTC. This chain connects TRBV18 to TRBJ2-7; the D gene is possibly TRBD1 (6 bases). CDR1 and CDR2 from the germline V gene are KGHSH and LQKENI. V was shortened by 3 bases and J by 1 base, with 13 bases between the two germline ends. The CDR3 extends over 15 amino acids.

This chain connects TRBV5-4 to TRBJ2-1; D is undetermined. The CDR3 runs to 15 residues. The V end lost 4 bases, the J end lost 3 bases, and 14 bases lay between the germline ends. Germline CDR1 reads SGHNT; CDR2 reads YYREEE (reference sequence). CDR3 protein: CASSRSSNGYNEQFF. The CDR3 coding sequence is TGTGCCAGCAGCCGATCTAGTAACGGCTACAATGAGCAGTTCTTC.

J is TRBJ2-5 and V is TRBV19; 9 positions match TRBD1. V shed 3 bases and J 2 bases; nucleotides not matched to a gene: 4. Germline loops: CDR1 LNHDA, CDR2 SQIVND (reference sequence). The CDR3 has 15 residues. CDR3: CASSILGTGQETQYF. Written as DNA, the CDR3 is TGTGCCAGTAGTATCCTAGGGACAGGGCAAGAGACCCAGTACTTC. The full variable domain, its missing parts supplied by reference TRBV19 and TRBJ2-5, is DGGITQSPKYLFRKEGQNVTLSCEQNLNHDAMYWYRQDPGQGLRLIYYSQIVNDFQKGDIAEGYSVSREKKESFPLTVTSAQKNPTAFYLCASSILGTGQETQYFGPGTRLLVL.

The chain uses TRBV27 and TRBJ2-2; D unclear. This CDR3 region has 14 residues. Trimming left V 6 bases short and J 1 base short, with 9 bases between. CDR1 is MNHEY and CDR2 is SMNVEV in the germline V gene (reference sequence). The CDR3 loop reads CASRGRLNTGELFF. The CDR3 DNA follows: TGTGCCAGCAGGGGCAGATTGAACACCGGGGAGCTGTTTTTT.

A few counts support this clone. The chain couples TRBV6-1 to TRBJ1-2, with TRBD1 identical over 9 bases. The CDR3 has 16 amino acids. CDR1 is MNHNS and CDR2 is SASEGT in the germline V gene. V shed 0 bases, J shed 4 bases, and the junction held 6 bases outside the gene matches. The CDR3 loop reads CASSEASGTGPYGYTF. CDR3 coding DNA: TGTGCCAGCAGTGAAGCTTCCGGGACAGGGCCCTATGGCTACACCTTC.

This chain connects TRBV7-9 to TRBJ1-1; a possible D gene is TRBD1 (6 bases). Germline V CDR1 and CDR2: SEHNR, FQNEAQ (reference sequence). With 5 bases removed from V and 4 bases from J, the gap between germline ends came to 11 bases. The CDR3 is 13 residues long. CDR3 nucleotide sequence: TGTGCCAGCAGCCCCGACAGGACCACTGAAGCTTTCTTT. It codes for CASSPDRTTEAFF. Based on the CDR3 plus reference TRBV7-9 and TRBJ1-1, the full variable domain is DTGVSQNPRHKITKRGQNVTFRCDPISEHNRLYWYRQTLGQGPEFLTYFQNEAQLEKSRLLSDRFSAERPKGSFSTLEIQRTEQGDSAMYLCASSPDRTTEAFFGQGTRLTVV.

The CDR3 sequence: CSAGAGGEQFF. CDR3 nucleotide sequence: TGCAGTGCTGGAGCCGGGGGTGAGCAGTTCTTC. The chain combines TRBV20-1 with TRBJ2-1, with D perhaps TRBD2 (6 bases). Trimming cost V 5 bases and J 9 bases, with 11 bases left between them. CDR1 is DFQATT and CDR2 is SNEGSKA in the germline V gene (reference sequence). The CDR3 loop spans 11 amino acids.